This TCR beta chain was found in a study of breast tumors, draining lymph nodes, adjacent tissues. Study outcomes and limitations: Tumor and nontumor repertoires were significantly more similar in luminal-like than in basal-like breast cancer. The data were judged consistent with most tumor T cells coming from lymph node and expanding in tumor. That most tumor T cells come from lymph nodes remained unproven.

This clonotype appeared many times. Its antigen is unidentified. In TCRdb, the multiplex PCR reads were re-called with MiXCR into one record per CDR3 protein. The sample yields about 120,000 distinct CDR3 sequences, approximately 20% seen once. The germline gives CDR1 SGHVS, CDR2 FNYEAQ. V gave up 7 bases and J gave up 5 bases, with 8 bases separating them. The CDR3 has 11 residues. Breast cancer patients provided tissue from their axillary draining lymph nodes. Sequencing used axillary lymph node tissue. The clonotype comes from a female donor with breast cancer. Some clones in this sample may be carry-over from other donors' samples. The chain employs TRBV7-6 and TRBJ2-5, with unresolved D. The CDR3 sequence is CASTPSETQYF. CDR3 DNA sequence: TGTGCCAGCACCCCCTCGGAGACCCAGTACTTC. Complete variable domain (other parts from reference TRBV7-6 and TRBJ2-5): GAGVSQSPRYKVTKRGQDVALRCDPISGHVSLYWYRQALGQGPEFLTYFNYEAQQDKSGLPNDRFSAERPEGSISTLTIQRTEQRDSAMYRCASTPSETQYFGPGTRLLVL.